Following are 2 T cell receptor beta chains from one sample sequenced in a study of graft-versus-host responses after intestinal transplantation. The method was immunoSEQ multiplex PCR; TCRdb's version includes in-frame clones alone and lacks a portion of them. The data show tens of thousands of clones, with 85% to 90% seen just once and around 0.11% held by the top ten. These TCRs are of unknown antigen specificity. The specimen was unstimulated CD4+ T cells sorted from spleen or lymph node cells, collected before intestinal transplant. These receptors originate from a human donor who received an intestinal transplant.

Here the CDR3 reads CASSQLGLGASTDTQYF. CDR3 nucleotide sequence: TGCGCCAGCAGCCAACTCGGACTAGGAGCTAGCACAGATACGCAGTATTTT. The V gene is TRBV4-1, the J gene TRBJ2-3; 7 positions agree with TRBD2. The CDR3 is 17 amino acids. Looked up from germline, CDR1 is MGHRA and CDR2 is YSYEKL. After removal of 2 bases from V and 0 bases from J, the junction contained 8 bases not matched to a gene.

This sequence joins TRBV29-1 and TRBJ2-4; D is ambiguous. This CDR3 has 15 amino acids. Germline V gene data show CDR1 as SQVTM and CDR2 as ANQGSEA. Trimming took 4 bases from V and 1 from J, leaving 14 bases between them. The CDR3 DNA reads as TGCAGCGTTGGTTCGGCGGAGAGGGCCAAAAACATTCAGTACTTC. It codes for CSVGSAERAKNIQYF. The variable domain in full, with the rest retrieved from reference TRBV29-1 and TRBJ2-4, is SAVISQKPSRDICQRGTSLTIQCQVDSQVTMMFWYRQQPGQSLTLIATANQGSEATYESGFVIDKFPISRPNLTFSTLTVSNMSPEDSSIYLCSVGSAERAKNIQYFGAGTRLSVL.